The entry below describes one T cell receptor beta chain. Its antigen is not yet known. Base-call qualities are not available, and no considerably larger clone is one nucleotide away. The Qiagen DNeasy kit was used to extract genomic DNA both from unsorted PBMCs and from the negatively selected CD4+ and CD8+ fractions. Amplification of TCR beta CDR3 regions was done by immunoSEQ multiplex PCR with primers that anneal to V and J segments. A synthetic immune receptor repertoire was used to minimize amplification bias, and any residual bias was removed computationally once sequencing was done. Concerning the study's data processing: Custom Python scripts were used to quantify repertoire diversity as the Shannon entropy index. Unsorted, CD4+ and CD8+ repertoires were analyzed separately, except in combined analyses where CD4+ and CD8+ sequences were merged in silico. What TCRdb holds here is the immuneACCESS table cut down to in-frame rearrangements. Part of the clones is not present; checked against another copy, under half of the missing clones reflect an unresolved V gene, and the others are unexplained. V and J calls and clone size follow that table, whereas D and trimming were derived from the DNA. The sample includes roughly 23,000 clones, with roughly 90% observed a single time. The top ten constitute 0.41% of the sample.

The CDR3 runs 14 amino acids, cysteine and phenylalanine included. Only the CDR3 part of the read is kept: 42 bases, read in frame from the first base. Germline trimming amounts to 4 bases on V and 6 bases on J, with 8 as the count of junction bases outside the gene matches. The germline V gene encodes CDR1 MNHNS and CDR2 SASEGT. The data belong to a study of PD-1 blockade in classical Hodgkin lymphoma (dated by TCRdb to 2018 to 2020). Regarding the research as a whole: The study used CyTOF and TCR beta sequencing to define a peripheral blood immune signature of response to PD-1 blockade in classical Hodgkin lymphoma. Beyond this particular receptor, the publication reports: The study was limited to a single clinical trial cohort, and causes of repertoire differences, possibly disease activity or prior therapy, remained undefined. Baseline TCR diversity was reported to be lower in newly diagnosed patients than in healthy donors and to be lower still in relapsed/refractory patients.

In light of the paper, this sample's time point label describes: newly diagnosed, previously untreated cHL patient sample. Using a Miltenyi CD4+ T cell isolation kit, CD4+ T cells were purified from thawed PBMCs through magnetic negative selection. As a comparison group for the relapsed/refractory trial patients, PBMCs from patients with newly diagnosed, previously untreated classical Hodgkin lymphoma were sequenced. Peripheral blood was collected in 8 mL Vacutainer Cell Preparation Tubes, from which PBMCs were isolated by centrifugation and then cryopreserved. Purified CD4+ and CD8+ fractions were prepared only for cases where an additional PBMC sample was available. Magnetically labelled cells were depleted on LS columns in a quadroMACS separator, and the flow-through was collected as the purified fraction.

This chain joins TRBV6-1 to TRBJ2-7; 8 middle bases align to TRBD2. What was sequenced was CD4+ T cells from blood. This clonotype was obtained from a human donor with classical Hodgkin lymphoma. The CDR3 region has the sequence CASSGGAGVLEQYF. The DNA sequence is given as TGTGCCAGCAGTGGGGGAGCGGGGGTTCTCGAGCAGTACTTC.